The text below deals with one T cell receptor (beta chain). The sample originates from a study of early T cells in non-severe SARS-CoV-2 infection. The CDR3 totals 17 residues. With V trimmed by 0 bases and J by 4 bases, 4 bases remained unmatched. CDR1 and CDR2 (germline): SGHNT, YYREEE (reference sequence). A single record per CDR3 protein comes from TCRdb applying MiXCR to the 5' RACE reads. The profile covers approximately 80,000 distinct CDR3 sequences, with approximately 10% appearing a single time and about 11% taken by the ten largest. The chain recombines TRBV5-4 with TRBJ2-5, with 15 bases that match TRBD2. This receptor was identified in an adult who was a healthcare worker with PCR-confirmed SARS-CoV-2 infection or an uninfected control (not recorded which). This specimen consisted of whole blood, obtained at baseline. Written as DNA, the CDR3 is TGTGCCAGCAGCTTGGAAGGGACTAGCGGGGGGTTAGAGACCCAGTACTTC. Its translation: CASSLEGTSGGLETQYF.